The next 23 T cell receptor beta chains were all read from a single sample in a study of blood T cell repertoires in COVID-19. The method was immunoSEQ multiplex PCR; TCRdb's version includes in-frame clones alone and lacks a portion of them. This table has 140,000 to 150,000 clones, around nine tenths appearing once. The sample comprised peripheral blood. The receptors originated from a woman in her forties or fifties with active or convalescent COVID-19.

The chain links TRBV2 to TRBJ2-7; a possible D gene is TRBD2 (6 bases). Trimming pared 5 bases from V and 6 bases from J, leaving 17 bases between. Germline V gene sequence: CDR1 SNHLY, CDR2 FYNNEI. The CDR3 is 14 amino acids. The DNA for the CDR3 is TGTGCCAGCAGTCCCCTAATTCGGGGGAGCGAGCAGTACTTC. This sequence encodes CASSPLIRGSEQYF.

The chain uses TRBV28 and TRBJ1-2; D is ambiguous. V lost 1 base to trimming and J lost 3 bases, with 15 bases between them. Germline CDR1 and CDR2: MDHEN and SYDVKM. The CDR3 length is 16 residues. The CDR3 here is CASSLLRWQEDYGYTF. The CDR3 DNA reads TGTGCCAGCAGTTTATTAAGGTGGCAGGAGGACTATGGCTACACCTTC.

The chain uses TRBV27 and TRBJ1-5; 10 positions agree with TRBD1. The CDR3 runs 18 residues. Unmatched junction bases numbered 7, after V lost 2 bases and J lost 0 bases. From germline, CDR1 is MNHEY and CDR2 SMNVEV (reference sequence). In nucleotides, the CDR3 is TGTGCCAGCAGTTTAAGGGGGACAGGGGCCCATAGCAATCAGCCCCAGCATTTT. It encodes CASSLRGTGAHSNQPQHF.

The rearrangement links TRBV7-2 to TRBJ2-1, with 8 bases identical to TRBD2. The CDR3 has 15 amino acids. Germline V lookup: CDR1 SGHTA, CDR2 FQGNSA. Unmatched junction bases numbered 3, after V lost 4 bases and J lost 1 base. The CDR3 nucleotides are TGTGCCAGCAGCTCCGGGACTAGGTCCTACAATGAGCAGTTCTTC. It encodes CASSSGTRSYNEQFF. Full variable domain (rest looked up from reference TRBV7-2 and TRBJ2-1): GAGVSQSPSNKVTEKGKDVELRCDPISGHTALYWYRQSLGQGLEFLIYFQGNSAPDKSGLPSDRFSAERTGGSVSTLTIQRTQQEDSAVYLCASSSGTRSYNEQFFGPGTRLTVL.

This sequence joins TRBV5-5 and TRBJ2-2, with TRBD2 matching over 9 bases. The trim removed 5 bases at V and 4 bases at J, leaving 9 bases unmatched. CDR1 is SGHKS, CDR2 YYEKEE, per germline (reference sequence). This CDR3 has 16 residues. The DNA for the CDR3 is TGTGCCAGCAGTCTTAGCGGGAGTGGGGGCACCGGGGAGCTGTTTTTT. Translation: CASSLSGSGGTGELFF.

J is TRBJ2-7 and V is TRBV28; D unresolved. CDR1 MDHEN and CDR2 SYDVKM come from the germline V gene. Trimming stripped 8 bases from V and 6 bases from J, with 11 bases between. The CDR3 loop spans 11 amino acids. The CDR3 protein is CASSLSREQYF. The CDR3 coding sequence is TGTGCCAGCTCCCTCTCCCGCGAGCAGTACTTC.

This chain connects TRBV28 to TRBJ1-4, with D perhaps TRBD1 (6 bases). The ends were cut back, 10 bases at V and 3 bases at J, with 9 bases in the middle. CDR3 size: 12 residues. Germline V gene sequence: CDR1 MDHEN, CDR2 SYDVKM. CDR3 sequence reads: CAIQGANEKLFF. The CDR3 DNA reads TGTGCCATACAGGGAGCTAATGAAAAACTGTTTTTT.

This chain connects TRBV19 to TRBJ2-2, with TRBD2 identical over 10 bases. Germline CDR1 is LNHDA and CDR2 is SQIVND (reference sequence). This CDR3 region has 16 residues. Trimming took 5 bases from V and 6 from J; bases not matched to a gene: 9. The CDR3 coding sequence is TGTGCCAGTAGTGGGGCTAGCGGGAGTACGGCCGGGGAGCTGTTTTTT. Translating gives CASSGASGSTAGELFF.

The gene calls are TRBV7-8 and TRBJ2-1; D is unclear. This CDR3 has 13 amino acids. V was clipped by 3 bases and J by 7 bases, with 10 bases between them. Looked up from germline, CDR1 is SGHVS and CDR2 is FQNEAQ. As DNA, the CDR3 is TGTGCCAGCAGCTTGGGCAGGATTAATGAGCAGTTCTTC. Its translation: CASSLGRINEQFF.

The V call is TRBV11-2, the J call TRBJ2-2, with 14 bases lining up with TRBD2. J gave up 8 bases and V 4 bases, and 9 bases lay outside the gene matches. This CDR3 is built from 17 residues. Per the germline V gene, CDR1 is SGHAT and CDR2 is FQNNGV. The CDR3 DNA follows: TGTGCCAGCAGCTCAGCCGGGACTAGCGGGAGTATGGGGGAGCTGTTTTTT. Protein sequence: CASSSAGTSGSMGELFF.

V is TRBV7-8 and J is TRBJ2-2; TRBD2 matches 11 bases. This CDR3 is built from 17 residues. CDR1 is SGHVS, CDR2 FQNEAQ, per germline. The ends lost 3 bases at V and 1 base at J; junction bases unmatched: 4. The CDR3: CASSFYGTSGNTGELFF. The CDR3 coding sequence is TGTGCCAGCAGCTTTTATGGGACTAGCGGGAACACCGGGGAGCTGTTTTTT.

J is TRBJ2-2 and V is TRBV30; perhaps TRBD2 as D (6 bases). V dropped 2 bases and J dropped 4 bases, with 8 bases sitting between them. The germline V gene encodes CDR1 GTSNPN and CDR2 SVGIG (reference sequence). The CDR3 has 13 amino acids. Written as DNA, the CDR3 is TGTGCCTGGAGTACGGAGGGCACCGGGGAGCTGTTTTTT. Its translation: CAWSTEGTGELFF.

The rearrangement links TRBV24-1 to TRBJ1-5; no clear D. The V gene's germline CDR1 is KGHDR and CDR2 SFDVKD. Trimming took off 3 bases at V and 2 bases at J, with 7 bases between the two ends. The length of the CDR3 is 14 residues. CDR3 bases: TGTGCCACCAGTGATGGGAGTCGCAATCAGCCCCAGCATTTT. Protein: CATSDGSRNQPQHF.

This chain links TRBV30 with TRBJ2-7, with D possibly being TRBD2 (5 bases). The CDR3 spans 12 residues. Deletions cut 3 bases from V and 7 bases from J, with 13 bases between. CDR1 is GTSNPN, CDR2 SVGIG, per germline (reference sequence). CDR3: CAWSDLTGEQYF. The CDR3 nucleotides read TGTGCCTGGAGCGATCTAACGGGGGAGCAGTACTTC.

This clone has a single count. J is TRBJ2-1 and V is TRBV6-5, with TRBD2 as a possible D gene (5 bases). Trimming stripped 4 bases from V and 15 bases from J, with 10 bases between. Germline CDR1 and CDR2: MNHEY and SVGAGI. The CDR3 runs to 10 residues. The CDR3, as DNA: TGTGCCAGCAGTTGGACTGTTATGTTCTTC. Its protein is CASSWTVMFF.

The rearrangement joins TRBV4-3 to TRBJ2-3; perhaps TRBD2 as D (6 bases). The CDR3 has 13 residues. Trimming took off 0 bases at V and 11 bases at J, with 12 bases between the two ends. Germline V gene data show CDR1 as LGHNA and CDR2 as YSLEER. CDR3 loop: CASSQDRRERQYF. The CDR3 bases are TGCGCCAGCAGCCAAGATCGGAGGGAGAGGCAGTATTTT.

J is TRBJ1-1 and V is TRBV19; D not certain. The CDR3 loop spans 13 amino acids. With 10 bases removed from V and 7 bases from J, the gap between germline ends came to 19 bases. Germline lookup yields CDR1 LNHDA and CDR2 SQIVND (reference sequence). CDR3 sequence reads: CATLIEAPLEAFF. CDR3 nucleotide sequence: TGTGCCACACTCATCGAGGCGCCCCTTGAAGCTTTCTTT.

Here the CDR3 DNA reads TGTGCCAGCAGCTTAGGAGTCTATTCCTACAATGAGCAGTTCTTC. Translated: CASSLGVYSYNEQFF. The rearrangement links TRBV7-2 to TRBJ2-1; unclear D gene. This CDR3 is 15 amino acids long. Germline V lookup: CDR1 SGHTA, CDR2 FQGNSA. Trimming took off 1 base at V and 1 base at J, with 8 bases between the two ends.

The chain combines TRBV5-6 with TRBJ2-3, with 8 bases identical to TRBD1. With V trimmed by 0 bases and J by 5 bases, 11 bases remained unmatched. Germline lookup yields CDR1 SGHDT and CDR2 YYEEEE. CDR3 length equals 17 residues. The CDR3: CASSLVAGGMIRDTQYF. The CDR3 DNA reads TGTGCCAGCAGCTTGGTGGCAGGGGGCATGATTAGAGATACGCAGTATTTT.

V is TRBV4-1 and J is TRBJ1-4, with D possibly matching TRBD1 (5 bases). V gave up 0 bases and J gave up 8 bases, with 16 bases separating them. Germline V gene data show CDR1 as MGHRA and CDR2 as YSYEKL. There are 16 residues in the CDR3. The CDR3 loop is CASSQELPGFGEKLFF. CDR3 nucleotides: TGCGCCAGCAGCCAAGAGTTGCCAGGGTTTGGGGAAAAACTGTTTTTT.

The chain employs TRBV28 and TRBJ1-5; weak D call: TRBD1 (5 bases). V was clipped by 6 bases and J by 0 bases, with 15 bases between them. This CDR3 contains 16 residues. Germline V gives CDR1 MDHEN, CDR2 SYDVKM. The CDR3 DNA reads TGTGCCAGCAGCCCGCGGGGGACGCTTAGCAATCAGCCCCAGCATTTT. Translation: CASSPRGTLSNQPQHF.

This chain joins TRBV15 and TRBJ1-5; the D gene is possibly TRBD1 (6 bases). V lost 5 bases and J lost 4, with 15 bases in between. The CDR3 spans 15 residues. Germline CDR1 reads LNHNV; CDR2 reads YYDKDF (reference sequence). This chain's CDR3 is CATSPSPDRNQPQHF. Here the CDR3 DNA reads TGTGCCACCAGCCCATCTCCAGACAGGAATCAGCCCCAGCATTTT.

The count of this clone is one. This chain connects TRBV7-2 to TRBJ2-7; 9 nucleotides agree with TRBD2. The V gene end was trimmed by 7 bases and the J gene end by 0 bases; junction bases not matched to a gene: 4. Germline loops: CDR1 SGHTA, CDR2 FQGNSA. The CDR3 has 14 amino acids. CDR3 amino acids: CASTPAGGSYEQYF. In DNA form, the CDR3 reads TGTGCCAGCACCCCAGCGGGGGGCTCCTACGAGCAGTACTTC.